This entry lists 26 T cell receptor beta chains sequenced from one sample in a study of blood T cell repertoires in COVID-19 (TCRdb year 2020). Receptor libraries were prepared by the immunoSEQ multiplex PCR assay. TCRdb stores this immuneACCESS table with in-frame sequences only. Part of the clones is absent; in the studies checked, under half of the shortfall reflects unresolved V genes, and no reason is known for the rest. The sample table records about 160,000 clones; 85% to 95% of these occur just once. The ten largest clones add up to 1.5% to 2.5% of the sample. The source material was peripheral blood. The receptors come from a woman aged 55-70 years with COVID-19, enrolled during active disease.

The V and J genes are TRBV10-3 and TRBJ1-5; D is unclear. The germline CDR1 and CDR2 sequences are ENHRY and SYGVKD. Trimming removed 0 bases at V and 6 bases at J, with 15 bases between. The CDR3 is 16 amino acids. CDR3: CAISESEGGLPQPQHF. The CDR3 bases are TGTGCCATCAGTGAGTCGGAGGGCGGATTACCTCAGCCCCAGCATTTT.

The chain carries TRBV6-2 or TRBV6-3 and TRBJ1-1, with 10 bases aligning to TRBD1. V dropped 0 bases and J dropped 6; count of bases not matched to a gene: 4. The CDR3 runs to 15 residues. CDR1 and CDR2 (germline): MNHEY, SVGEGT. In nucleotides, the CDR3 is TGTGCCAGCAGTTACTCGACAGGGGGCGTTGCTGAAGCTTTCTTT. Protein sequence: CASSYSTGGVAEAFF.

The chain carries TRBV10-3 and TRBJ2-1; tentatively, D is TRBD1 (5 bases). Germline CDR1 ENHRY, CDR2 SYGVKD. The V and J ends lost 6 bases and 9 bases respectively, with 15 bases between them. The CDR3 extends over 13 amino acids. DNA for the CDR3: TGTGCCATCAGCGAGAAAGGGGCAGCTGAGCAGTTCTTC. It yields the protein CAISEKGAAEQFF.

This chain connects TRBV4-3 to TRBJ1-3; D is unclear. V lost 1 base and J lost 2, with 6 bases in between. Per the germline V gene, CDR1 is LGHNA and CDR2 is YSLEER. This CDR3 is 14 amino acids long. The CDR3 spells CASSQGTAGNTIYF. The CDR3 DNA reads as TGCGCCAGCAGCCAAGGGACTGCTGGAAACACCATATATTTT.

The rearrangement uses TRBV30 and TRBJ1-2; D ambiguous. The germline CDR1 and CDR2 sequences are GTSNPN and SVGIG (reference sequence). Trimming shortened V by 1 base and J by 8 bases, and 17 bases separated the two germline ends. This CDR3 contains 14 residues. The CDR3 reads CAWSEVTALWGYTF. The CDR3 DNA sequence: TGTGCCTGGAGTGAAGTCACAGCCCTATGGGGCTACACCTTC. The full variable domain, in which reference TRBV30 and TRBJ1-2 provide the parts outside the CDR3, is SQTIHQWPATLVQPVGSPLSLECTVEGTSNPNLYWYRQAAGRGLQLLFYSVGIGQISSEVPQNLSASRPQDRQFILSSKKLLLSDSGFYLCAWSEVTALWGYTFGSGTRLTVV.

The CDR3 here is CASSVSFASPDTQYF. CDR3 bases: TGTGCCAGCAGCGTGAGTTTTGCGAGTCCAGATACGCAGTATTTT. The chain combines TRBV9 with TRBJ2-3; D ambiguous. Trimming took off 2 bases at V and 4 bases at J, with 14 bases between the two ends. Germline values: CDR1 SGDLS, CDR2 YYNGEE. The CDR3 runs 15 residues. The whole variable domain, filled in from reference TRBV9 and TRBJ2-3, reads DSGVTQTPKHLITATGQRVTLRCSPRSGDLSVYWYQQSLDQGLQFLIQYYNGEERAKGNILERFSAQQFPDLHSELNLSSLELGDSALYFCASSVSFASPDTQYFGPGTRLTVL.

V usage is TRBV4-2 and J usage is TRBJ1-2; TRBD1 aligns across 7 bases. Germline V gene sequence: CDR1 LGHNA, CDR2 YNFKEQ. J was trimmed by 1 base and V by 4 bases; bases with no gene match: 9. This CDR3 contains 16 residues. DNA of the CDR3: TGTGCCAGCAGCCCCATGTCAGGGGGTCTTAACTATGGCTACACCTTC. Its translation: CASSPMSGGLNYGYTF.

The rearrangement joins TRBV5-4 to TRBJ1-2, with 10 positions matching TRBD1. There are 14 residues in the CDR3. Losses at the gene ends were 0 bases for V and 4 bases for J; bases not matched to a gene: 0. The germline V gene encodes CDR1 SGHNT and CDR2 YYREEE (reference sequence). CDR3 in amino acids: CASSLGTGGYGYTF. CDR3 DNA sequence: TGTGCCAGCAGCTTGGGGACAGGGGGCTATGGCTACACCTTC. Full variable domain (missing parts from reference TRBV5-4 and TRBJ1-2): ETGVTQSPTHLIKTRGQQVTLRCSSQSGHNTVSWYQQALGQGPQFIFQYYREEENGRGNFPPRFSGLQFPNYSSELNVNALELDDSALYLCASSLGTGGYGYTFGSGTRLTVV.

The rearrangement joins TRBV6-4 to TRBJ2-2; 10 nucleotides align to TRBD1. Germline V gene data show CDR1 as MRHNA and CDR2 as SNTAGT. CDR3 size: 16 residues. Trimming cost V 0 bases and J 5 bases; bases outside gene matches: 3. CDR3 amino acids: CASSDSPGQGTGELFF. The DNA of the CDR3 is TGTGCCAGCAGTGACTCCCCGGGACAGGGGACCGGGGAGCTGTTTTTT.

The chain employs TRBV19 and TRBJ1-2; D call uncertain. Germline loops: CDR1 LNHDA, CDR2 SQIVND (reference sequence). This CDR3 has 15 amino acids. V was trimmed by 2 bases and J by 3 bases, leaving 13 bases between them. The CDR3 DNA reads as TGTGCCAGTAGTATATCGGTTGGGCGGGACTATGGCTACACCTTC. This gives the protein CASSISVGRDYGYTF. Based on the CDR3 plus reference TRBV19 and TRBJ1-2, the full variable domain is DGGITQSPKYLFRKEGQNVTLSCEQNLNHDAMYWYRQDPGQGLRLIYYSQIVNDFQKGDIAEGYSVSREKKESFPLTVTSAQKNPTAFYLCASSISVGRDYGYTFGSGTRLTVV.

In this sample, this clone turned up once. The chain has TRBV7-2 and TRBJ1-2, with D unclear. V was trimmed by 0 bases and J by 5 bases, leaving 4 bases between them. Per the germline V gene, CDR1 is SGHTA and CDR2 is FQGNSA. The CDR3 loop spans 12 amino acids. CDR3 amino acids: CASSLAQYGYTF. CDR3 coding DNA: TGTGCCAGCAGCTTAGCCCAGTATGGCTACACCTTC.

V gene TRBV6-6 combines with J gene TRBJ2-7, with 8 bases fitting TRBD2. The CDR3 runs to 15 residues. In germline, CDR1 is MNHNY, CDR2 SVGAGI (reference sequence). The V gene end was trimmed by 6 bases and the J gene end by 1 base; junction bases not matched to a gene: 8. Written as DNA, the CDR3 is TGTGCCAGCAGCGGGGGTAGCGGGGTGTCCTACGAGCAGTACTTC. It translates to CASSGGSGVSYEQYF.

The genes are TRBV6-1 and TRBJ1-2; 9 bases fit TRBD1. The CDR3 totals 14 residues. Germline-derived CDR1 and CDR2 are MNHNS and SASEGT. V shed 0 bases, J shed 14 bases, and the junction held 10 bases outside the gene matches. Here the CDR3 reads CASSEARGQGMLTF. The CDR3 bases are TGTGCCAGCAGTGAAGCACGGGGACAGGGCATGTTAACCTTC.

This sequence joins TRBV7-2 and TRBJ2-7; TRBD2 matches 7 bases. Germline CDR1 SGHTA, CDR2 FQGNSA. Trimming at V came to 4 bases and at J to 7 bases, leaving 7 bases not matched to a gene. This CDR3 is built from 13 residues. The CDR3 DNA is TGTGCCAGCAGCTCTAATTCGGGAGGTGAGCAGTACTTC. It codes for CASSSNSGGEQYF.

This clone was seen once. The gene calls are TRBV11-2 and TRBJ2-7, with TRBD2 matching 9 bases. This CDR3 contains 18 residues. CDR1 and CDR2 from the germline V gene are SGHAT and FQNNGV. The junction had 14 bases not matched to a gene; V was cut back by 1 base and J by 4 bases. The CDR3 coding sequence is TGTGCCAGCAGCTTAGCCAGAGTTGCGGGGGGGCGAGAGTACGAGCAGTACTTC. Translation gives CASSLARVAGGREYEQYF.

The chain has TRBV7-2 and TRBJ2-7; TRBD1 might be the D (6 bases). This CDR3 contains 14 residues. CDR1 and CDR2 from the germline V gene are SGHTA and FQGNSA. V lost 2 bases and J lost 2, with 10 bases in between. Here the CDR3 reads CASSLNRVTYEQYF. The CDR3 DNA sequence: TGTGCCAGCAGCTTAAACAGGGTAACCTACGAGCAGTACTTC.

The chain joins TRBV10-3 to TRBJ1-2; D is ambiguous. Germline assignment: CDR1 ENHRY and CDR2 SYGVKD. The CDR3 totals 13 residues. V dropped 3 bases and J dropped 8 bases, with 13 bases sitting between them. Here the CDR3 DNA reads TGTGCCATCAGTGAAAGAGGCCTAGAGGGCTACACCTTC. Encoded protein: CAISERGLEGYTF.

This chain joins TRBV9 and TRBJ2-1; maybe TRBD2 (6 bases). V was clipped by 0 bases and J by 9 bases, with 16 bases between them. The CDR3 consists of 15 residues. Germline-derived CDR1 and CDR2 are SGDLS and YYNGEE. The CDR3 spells CASSVGLAPDGEQFF. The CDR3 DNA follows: TGTGCCAGCAGCGTAGGGCTAGCGCCCGATGGTGAGCAGTTCTTC.

CDR3 residues: CASSPPSTGRNTGELFF. The CDR3 region has the DNA TGTGCCAGCTCACCACCTTCGACAGGCCGAAACACCGGGGAGCTGTTTTTT. This chain joins TRBV18 and TRBJ2-2; TRBD1 might be the D (6 bases). Deletions cut 0 bases from V and 2 bases from J, with 13 bases between. Germline V gene sequence: CDR1 KGHSH, CDR2 LQKENI. The CDR3 is 17 amino acids.

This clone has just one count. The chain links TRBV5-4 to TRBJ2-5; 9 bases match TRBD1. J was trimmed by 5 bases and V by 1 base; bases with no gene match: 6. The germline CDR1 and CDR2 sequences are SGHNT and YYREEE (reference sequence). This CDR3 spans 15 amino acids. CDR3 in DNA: TGTGCCAGCAGCTTGAGGGACAGGGCCGGGGAGACCCAGTACTTC. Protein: CASSLRDRAGETQYF. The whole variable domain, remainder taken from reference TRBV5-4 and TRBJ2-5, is ETGVTQSPTHLIKTRGQQVTLRCSSQSGHNTVSWYQQALGQGPQFIFQYYREEENGRGNFPPRFSGLQFPNYSSELNVNALELDDSALYLCASSLRDRAGETQYFGPGTRLLVL.

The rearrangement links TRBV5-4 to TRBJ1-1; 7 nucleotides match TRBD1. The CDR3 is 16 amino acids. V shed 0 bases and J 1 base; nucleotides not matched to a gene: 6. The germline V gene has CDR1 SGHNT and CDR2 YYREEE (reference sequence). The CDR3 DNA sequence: TGTGCCAGCAGCTTGGGGGCAGGGGGTGCGAACACTGAAGCTTTCTTT. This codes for CASSLGAGGANTEAFF.

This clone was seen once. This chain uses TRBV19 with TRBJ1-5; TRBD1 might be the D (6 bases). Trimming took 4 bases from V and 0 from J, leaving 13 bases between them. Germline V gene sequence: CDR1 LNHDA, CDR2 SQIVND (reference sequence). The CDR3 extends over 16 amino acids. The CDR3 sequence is CASSTYTGYSNQPQHF. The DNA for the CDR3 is TGTGCCAGTAGTACCTATACAGGGTATAGCAATCAGCCCCAGCATTTT.

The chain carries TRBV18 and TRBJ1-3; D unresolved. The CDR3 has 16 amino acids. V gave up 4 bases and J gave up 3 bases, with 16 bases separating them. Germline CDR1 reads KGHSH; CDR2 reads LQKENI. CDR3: CASSRNGIRGGNTIYF. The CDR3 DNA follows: TGTGCCAGCTCACGCAACGGGATTCGGGGTGGAAACACCATATATTTT.

Here the CDR3 reads CASSELGLPGTEAFF. As DNA, the CDR3 is TGTGCCAGCAGTGAATTGGGTCTCCCAGGGACTGAAGCTTTCTTT. The chain links TRBV2 to TRBJ1-1, with a possible D match to TRBD1 (5 bases). CDR1 and CDR2 from the germline V gene are SNHLY and FYNNEI. The CDR3 has 15 residues. The germline V and J ends were trimmed by 2 bases and 5 bases, with 15 bases remaining between them.

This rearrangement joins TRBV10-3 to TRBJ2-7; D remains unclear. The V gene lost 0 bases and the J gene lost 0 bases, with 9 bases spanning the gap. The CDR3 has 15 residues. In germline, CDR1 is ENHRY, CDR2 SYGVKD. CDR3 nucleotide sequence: TGTGCCATCAGTGAGTCCGGCTCTAGCTCCTACGAGCAGTACTTC. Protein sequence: CAISESGSSSYEQYF.

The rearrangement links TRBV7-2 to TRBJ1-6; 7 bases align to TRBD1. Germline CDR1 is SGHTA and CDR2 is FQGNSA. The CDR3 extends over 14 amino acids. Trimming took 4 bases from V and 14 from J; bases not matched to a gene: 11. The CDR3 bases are TGTGCCAGCAGCTCATGGACAGGTCGTTGGGCCCTCCACTTT. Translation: CASSSWTGRWALHF.